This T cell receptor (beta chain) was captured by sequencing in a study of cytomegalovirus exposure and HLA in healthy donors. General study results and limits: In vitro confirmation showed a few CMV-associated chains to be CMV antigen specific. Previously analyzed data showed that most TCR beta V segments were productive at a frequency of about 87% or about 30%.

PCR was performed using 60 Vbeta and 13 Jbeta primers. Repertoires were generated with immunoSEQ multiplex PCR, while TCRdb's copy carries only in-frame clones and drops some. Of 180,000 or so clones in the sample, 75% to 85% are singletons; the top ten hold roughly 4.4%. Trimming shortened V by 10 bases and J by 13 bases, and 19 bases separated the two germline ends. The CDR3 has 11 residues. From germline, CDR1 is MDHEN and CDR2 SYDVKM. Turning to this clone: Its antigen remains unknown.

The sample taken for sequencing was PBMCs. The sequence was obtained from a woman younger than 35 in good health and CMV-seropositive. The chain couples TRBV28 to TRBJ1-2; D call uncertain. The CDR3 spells CATLAPRALTF. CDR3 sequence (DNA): TGTGCCACCCTGGCCCCTCGTGCTCTCACCTTC.